The 18 T cell receptor beta chains presented below share a single source sample, sequenced in a study of OX40 agonist ivuxolimab in advanced cancers. Sequenced by immunoSEQ multiplex PCR; TCRdb stores in-frame clones only, minus some. The sample records some 90,000 clones, around 90% being singletons. Sequences were derived from CD4+ or CD8+ T cells sorted from blood, sampled in a trial of the OX40 agonist ivuxolimab. These receptors were obtained from an adult with an advanced solid tumor such as melanoma, head and neck, liver or kidney cancer.

This chain joins TRBV27 and TRBJ1-2; maybe TRBD1 (5 bases). The length of the CDR3 is 15 residues. CDR1 is MNHEY and CDR2 is SMNVEV in the germline V gene (reference sequence). The V end lost 8 bases, the J end lost 6 bases, and 22 bases lay between the germline ends. In DNA form, the CDR3 reads TGTGCCAGCTGGCTAGAAAGGGTTGAGGGACATGGCTACACCTTC. Residues: CASWLERVEGHGYTF.

The V call is TRBV18, the J call TRBJ2-7, with TRBD1 as a possible D gene (6 bases). CDR3 length equals 13 residues. V lost 3 bases, J lost 2 bases, and 8 bases lay in between. Germline CDR1 is KGHSH and CDR2 is LQKENI. Written as DNA, the CDR3 is TGTGCCAGCTCACCTTCAGGGGCCTACGAGCAGTACTTC. Encoded protein: CASSPSGAYEQYF.

The chain employs TRBV29-1 and TRBJ2-7; 9 positions match TRBD1. J was trimmed by 0 bases and V by 5 bases; bases with no gene match: 8. The germline V gene encodes CDR1 SQVTM and CDR2 ANQGSEA. CDR3 length equals 15 residues. The CDR3, as DNA: TGCAGCGTTTTGGGGGACAGGGAGAGCTCCTACGAGCAGTACTTC. Residues: CSVLGDRESSYEQYF.

The chain couples TRBV27 to TRBJ2-5; D gene unclear. V dropped 2 bases and J dropped 0 bases, with 7 bases sitting between them. CDR3 length: 14 residues. Germline V CDR1 and CDR2: MNHEY, SMNVEV (reference sequence). This CDR3 reads CASSLMTNQETQYF. The CDR3 DNA reads as TGTGCCAGCAGTTTAATGACGAACCAAGAGACCCAGTACTTC.

This rearrangement joins TRBV7-2 to TRBJ2-2; D ambiguous. Trimming shortened V by 2 bases and J by 1 base, and 5 bases separated the two germline ends. CDR3 length: 14 amino acids. CDR1 and CDR2 (germline): SGHTA, FQGNSA. This CDR3 is CASSLTQNTGELFF. CDR3 DNA: TGTGCCAGCAGCTTAACGCAGAACACCGGGGAGCTGTTTTTT.

V is TRBV5-1 and J is TRBJ1-4, with 9 bases aligning to TRBD1. Germline lookup yields CDR1 SGHRS and CDR2 YFSETQ. V lost 4 bases, J lost 8 bases, and 3 bases stayed unmatched. This CDR3 is built from 13 residues. The CDR3, as DNA: TGCGCCAGCAGCCCAGGGACAGGGGAAAAACTGTTTTTT. This translates into CASSPGTGEKLFF.

The genes are TRBV7-8 and TRBJ2-2, with TRBD1 matching over 9 bases. This CDR3 contains 16 residues. Germline V gene lookup returns CDR1 SGHVS and CDR2 FQNEAQ. Trimming removed 5 bases from V and 4 bases from J; junction bases left unmatched: 8. CDR3 region: CASSLGQGLGTGELFF. Here the CDR3 DNA reads TGTGCCAGCAGCCTCGGACAGGGGCTGGGCACCGGGGAGCTGTTTTTT.

The chain has TRBV5-4 and TRBJ2-7; D gene uncertain. The CDR3 runs 16 residues. Trimming removed 2 bases from V and 0 bases from J, with 15 bases in between. Germline V gives CDR1 SGHNT, CDR2 YYREEE (reference sequence). CDR3 nucleotide sequence: TGTGCCAGCAGCTTTTCCCTCGACCGCAGCTCCTACGAGCAGTACTTC. It is translated as CASSFSLDRSSYEQYF.

The J gene is TRBJ1-6, the V gene TRBV30; 8 bases fit TRBD1. V lost 0 bases, J lost 4 bases, and 2 bases stayed unmatched. The germline CDR1 and CDR2 sequences are GTSNPN and SVGIG (reference sequence). The CDR3 spans 15 residues. The DNA of the CDR3 is TGTGCCTGGAGTGTCAGGGGGCTTTATAATTCACCCCTCCACTTT. This encodes CAWSVRGLYNSPLHF.

The chain recombines TRBV28 with TRBJ2-7; 9 bases map to TRBD1. The V segment lost 5 bases and the J segment 4 bases; nucleotides outside the gene matches: 9. CDR3 length: 15 amino acids. Looked up from germline, CDR1 is MDHEN and CDR2 is SYDVKM. The DNA for the CDR3 is TGTGCCAGCAGTACCTCCGGGACAGGGTTATACGAGCAGTACTTC. The encoded protein is CASSTSGTGLYEQYF. Using reference TRBV28 and TRBJ2-7 for the parts outside the CDR3, the full variable domain is DVKVTQSSRYLVKRTGEKVFLECVQDMDHENMFWYRQDPGLGLRLIYFSYDVKMKEKGDIPEGYSVSREKKERFSLILESASTNQTSMYLCASSTSGTGLYEQYFGPGTRLTVT.

The CDR3 DNA reads TGTGCCAGCTCTCCTTGGACTAGCGGGCCCCAGAGCTCCTACAATGAGCAGTTCTTC. It codes for CASSPWTSGPQSSYNEQFF. The chain uses TRBV18 and TRBJ2-1; TRBD2 matches at 11 bases. Trimming at V came to 6 bases and at J to 0 bases, leaving 13 bases not matched to a gene. The CDR3 is 19 amino acids. Looked up from germline, CDR1 is KGHSH and CDR2 is LQKENI.

The chain couples TRBV28 to TRBJ2-7, with 7 bases fitting TRBD1. V shed 6 bases and J 2 bases; nucleotides not matched to a gene: 10. Germline V gene sequence: CDR1 MDHEN, CDR2 SYDVKM. The CDR3 is made up of 15 amino acids. The CDR3 nucleotides are TGTGCCAGCAGGCCATCCTCTACAGGGGCCTACGAGCAGTACTTC. This encodes CASRPSSTGAYEQYF. Complete variable domain (other parts from reference TRBV28 and TRBJ2-7): DVKVTQSSRYLVKRTGEKVFLECVQDMDHENMFWYRQDPGLGLRLIYFSYDVKMKEKGDIPEGYSVSREKKERFSLILESASTNQTSMYLCASRPSSTGAYEQYFGPGTRLTVT.

The chain recombines TRBV5-1 with TRBJ1-4, with D perhaps matching TRBD1 (6 bases). Between the trimmed V and J ends, which lost 2 bases and 6 bases, there was a span of 11 bases. This CDR3 region has 14 residues. Germline V gene data show CDR1 as SGHRS and CDR2 as YFSETQ. CDR3 residues: CASSFTGLDEKLFF. The CDR3 DNA sequence: TGCGCCAGCAGCTTTACAGGGTTGGATGAAAAACTGTTTTTT. The variable domain in full, with the rest retrieved from reference TRBV5-1 and TRBJ1-4, is KAGVTQTPRYLIKTRGQQVTLSCSPISGHRSVSWYQQTPGQGLQFLFEYFSETQRNKGNFPGRFSGRQFSNSRSEMNVSTLELGDSALYLCASSFTGLDEKLFFGSGTQLSVL.

The V and J genes are TRBV7-9 and TRBJ2-2; maybe TRBD1 (6 bases). In germline, CDR1 is SEHNR, CDR2 FQNEAQ (reference sequence). The V gene lost 2 bases and the J gene lost 4 bases, with 11 bases spanning the gap. The CDR3 extends over 15 amino acids. The chain's CDR3 is CASSLRGGTTGELFF. The DNA for the CDR3 is TGTGCCAGCAGCTTACGTGGGGGCACCACCGGGGAGCTGTTTTTT.

V and J are TRBV4-2 and TRBJ2-1; D remains ambiguous. V lost 0 bases, J lost 2 bases, and 11 bases lay in between. The CDR3 consists of 16 residues. CDR1 is LGHNA and CDR2 is YNFKEQ in the germline V gene. Here the CDR3 DNA reads TGTGCCAGCAGCCAAGAGGCGAGGACCCCCTACAATGAGCAGTTCTTC. Amino acids: CASSQEARTPYNEQFF.

The J gene is TRBJ2-1, the V gene TRBV2, with a possible D match to TRBD1 (6 bases). The germline V gene has CDR1 SNHLY and CDR2 FYNNEI. The CDR3 extends over 13 amino acids. With 4 bases removed from V and 3 bases from J, the gap between germline ends came to 7 bases. Here the CDR3 reads CASSAGHYNEQFF. The CDR3, as DNA: TGTGCCAGCAGTGCGGGACACTACAATGAGCAGTTCTTC.

The genes are TRBV5-1 and TRBJ1-2; 7 nucleotides agree with TRBD1. The germline V gene encodes CDR1 SGHRS and CDR2 YFSETQ. With V trimmed by 2 bases and J by 7 bases, 5 bases remained unmatched. CDR3 length: 13 amino acids. This chain's CDR3 is CASSFTGEGGYTF. The CDR3 DNA reads TGCGCCAGCAGCTTTACAGGGGAGGGTGGCTACACCTTC. Full variable domain (rest looked up from reference TRBV5-1 and TRBJ1-2): KAGVTQTPRYLIKTRGQQVTLSCSPISGHRSVSWYQQTPGQGLQFLFEYFSETQRNKGNFPGRFSGRQFSNSRSEMNVSTLELGDSALYLCASSFTGEGGYTFGSGTRLTVV.

The chain employs TRBV4-3 and TRBJ1-6, with unresolved D. This CDR3 spans 13 amino acids. The V gene lost 0 bases and the J gene lost 12 bases, with 9 bases spanning the gap. Germline assignment: CDR1 LGHNA and CDR2 YSLEER. The CDR3 DNA follows: TGCGCCAGCAGCCAAGAGTCTACTCTACCCCTCCACTTT. Protein product: CASSQESTLPLHF.